Sequencing of this T cell receptor beta chain was carried out in a study of T cell clonality in common variable immunodeficiency. Study outcomes and limitations: Fewer deletions and N-nucleotide insertions were reportedly seen in common variable immunodeficiency TCR beta sequences.

Details on this clone: Its target is not known. The CDR3 end falls 3 residues outside the read, so it is completed with the germline J gene.

Using immunoSEQ multiplex PCR, the repertoire was profiled, and TCRdb retains in-frame clones only, with some absent. The sample presents 25,000 to 30,000 clones, none singletons. Unmatched junction bases numbered 8, after V lost 5 bases and J lost 4 bases. The CDR3 has 15 residues. Germline CDR1 reads SEHNR; CDR2 reads FQNEAQ (reference sequence). The receptor comes from a human donor with common variable immunodeficiency. The chain uses TRBV7-9 and TRBJ2-3, with TRBD1 matching over 8 bases. Sequencing was carried out using peripheral blood mononuclear cells. CDR3 DNA (partial): TGTGCCAGCAGCCCTCGGACAGGGTTGCCAGATACG. It encodes CASSPRTGLPDT. Given in full, the CDR3 is CASSPRTGLPDTQYF.